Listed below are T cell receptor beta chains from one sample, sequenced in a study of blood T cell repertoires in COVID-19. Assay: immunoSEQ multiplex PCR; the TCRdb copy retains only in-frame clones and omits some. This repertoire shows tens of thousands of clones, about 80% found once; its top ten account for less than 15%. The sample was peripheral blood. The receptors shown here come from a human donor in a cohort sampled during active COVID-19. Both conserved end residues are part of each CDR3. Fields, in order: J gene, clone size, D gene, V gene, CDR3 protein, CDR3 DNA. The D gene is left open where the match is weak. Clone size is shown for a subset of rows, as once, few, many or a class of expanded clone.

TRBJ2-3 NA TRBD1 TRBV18 CASSSLGQGAGTDTQYF TGTGCCAGCTCAAGCCTGGGACAGGGGGCCGGCACAGATACGCAGTATTTT
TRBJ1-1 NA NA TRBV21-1 CASSNGGAFF TGTGCCAGCAGCAACGGGGGAGCTTTCTTT
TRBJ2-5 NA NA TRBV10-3 CAISDGGGEETQYF TGTGCCATCAGTGATGGGGGGGGCGAAGAGACCCAGTACTTC
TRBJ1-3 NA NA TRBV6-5 CASRPDRGNTIYF TGTGCCAGCAGGCCAGATCGTGGAAACACCATATATTTT
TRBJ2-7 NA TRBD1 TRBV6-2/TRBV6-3 CASSYHTYGTGDEQYF TGTGCCAGCAGTTACCACACCTACGGGACAGGGGATGAGCAGTACTTC
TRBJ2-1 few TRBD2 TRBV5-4 CASSLQRGGFRFRYNEQFF TGTGCCAGCAGCTTACAGCGGGGGGGCTTTAGGTTTCGTTACAATGAGCAGTTCTTC
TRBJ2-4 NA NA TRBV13 CASSLGPGQKNIQYF TGTGCCAGCAGCTTAGGCCCTGGACAGAAAAACATTCAGTACTTC
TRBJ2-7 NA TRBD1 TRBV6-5 CASRPDRGPGYEQYF TGTGCCAGCAGGCCGGACAGGGGGCCCGGTTACGAGCAGTACTTC
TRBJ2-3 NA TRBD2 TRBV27 CASIPAGEADTQYF TGTGCCAGCATTCCTGCGGGGGAAGCAGATACGCAGTATTTT
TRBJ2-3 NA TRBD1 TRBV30 CAYPGQGTDTQYF TGTGCCTACCCGGGACAGGGCACAGATACGCAGTATTTT
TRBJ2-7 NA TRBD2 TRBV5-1 CASREDGLAGDYEQYF TGCGCCAGCAGGGAAGACGGACTAGCGGGGGACTACGAGCAGTACTTC
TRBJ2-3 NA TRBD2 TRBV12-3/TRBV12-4 CASGTSGGNTQYF TGTGCCAGCGGGACTAGCGGGGGAAATACGCAGTATTTT
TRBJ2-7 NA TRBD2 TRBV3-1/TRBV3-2 CASSRSGGAYEQYF TGTGCCAGCAGCCGTAGCGGGGGGGCCTACGAGCAGTACTTC
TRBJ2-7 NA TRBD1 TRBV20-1 CSASADRPYEQYF TGCAGTGCTAGTGCGGACAGGCCCTACGAGCAGTACTTC
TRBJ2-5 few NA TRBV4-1 CASSQFGGETQYF TGCGCCAGCAGCCAATTTGGAGGAGAGACCCAGTACTTC
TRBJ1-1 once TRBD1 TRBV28 CATLGQGATEAFF TGTGCCACCCTGGGACAGGGGGCAACTGAAGCTTTCTTT
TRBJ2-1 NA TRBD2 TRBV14 CASSQPSGGLYNEQFF TGTGCCAGCAGCCAACCTAGCGGGGGACTCTACAATGAGCAGTTCTTC
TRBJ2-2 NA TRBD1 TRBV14 CASSQQGTGSTGELFF TGTGCCAGCAGCCAACAAGGGACAGGGTCGACCGGGGAGCTGTTTTTT
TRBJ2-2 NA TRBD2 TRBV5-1 CASKVRGGVGELFF TGCGCCAGCAAGGTTCGGGGGGGCGTCGGGGAGCTGTTTTTT
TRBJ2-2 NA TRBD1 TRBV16 CASSRTETGGTGELFF TGTGCCAGCAGCCGCACCGAGACAGGGGGAACCGGGGAGCTGTTTTTT
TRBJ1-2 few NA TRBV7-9 CASSPQAGGYTF TGTGCCAGCAGCCCCCAGGCCGGTGGCTACACCTTC
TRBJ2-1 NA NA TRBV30 CAWSVLGTGNEQFF TGTGCCTGGAGTGTACTGGGAACGGGAAATGAGCAGTTCTTC
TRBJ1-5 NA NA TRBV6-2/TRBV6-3 CASSLTPYSNQPQHF TGTGCCAGCAGTTTAACACCTTATAGCAATCAGCCCCAGCATTTT
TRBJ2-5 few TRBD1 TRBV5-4 CASSLGGYRDSRPETQYF TGTGCCAGCAGCCTCGGAGGATATAGGGACAGTCGTCCGGAGACCCAGTACTTC
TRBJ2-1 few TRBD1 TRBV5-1 CASSFRAGGVGNEQFF TGCGCCAGCAGCTTCCGCGCAGGGGGCGTCGGCAATGAGCAGTTCTTC
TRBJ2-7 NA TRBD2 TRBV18 CASSPVGGGYEQYF TGTGCCAGCTCACCCGTCGGGGGGGGCTACGAGCAGTACTTC
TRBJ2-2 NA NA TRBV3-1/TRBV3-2 CASSPRDISTGELFF TGTGCCAGCAGCCCTCGAGACATAAGCACCGGGGAGCTGTTTTTT
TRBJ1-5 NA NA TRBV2 CASSGTEGNNQPQHF TGTGCCAGCAGTGGGACAGAGGGAAACAATCAGCCCCAGCATTTT
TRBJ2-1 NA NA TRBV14 CASSQEPMDKEGTEQFF TGTGCCAGCAGCCAAGAGCCGATGGATAAGGAGGGTACTGAGCAGTTCTTC
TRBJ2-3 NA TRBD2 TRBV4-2 CASSQASGGAGRTDTQYF TGTGCCAGCAGCCAAGCTAGCGGGGGGGCCGGCCGCACAGATACGCAGTATTTT
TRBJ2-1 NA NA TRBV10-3 CAIRTQTGLLGNEQFF TGTGCCATCAGAACCCAGACAGGCCTCCTCGGGAATGAGCAGTTCTTC
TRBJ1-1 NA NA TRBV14 CASSLDVYRQGSTEAFF TGTGCCAGCAGTCTCGATGTTTACCGTCAGGGAAGCACTGAAGCTTTCTTT
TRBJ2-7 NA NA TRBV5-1 CASSQTASSYEQYF TGCGCCAGCAGCCAGACAGCCAGCTCCTACGAGCAGTACTTC
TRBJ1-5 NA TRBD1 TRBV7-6 CASSAGQGGVGPQHF TGTGCCAGCAGCGCGGGACAGGGGGGGGTCGGGCCCCAGCATTTT
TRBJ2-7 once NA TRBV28 CASRRLTTGSAYEQYF TGTGCCAGCAGAAGGCTGACGACAGGCTCAGCCTACGAGCAGTACTTC
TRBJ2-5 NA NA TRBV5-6 CASSLVSGETQYF TGTGCCAGCAGCTTGGTTAGCGGCGAGACCCAGTACTTC
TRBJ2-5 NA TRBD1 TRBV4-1 CASSQGRGTGAVKTQYF TGCGCCAGCAGCCAAGGAAGGGGGACAGGGGCAGTAAAGACCCAGTACTTC
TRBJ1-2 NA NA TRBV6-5 CASTSRGGYTF TGTGCCAGCACGTCCCGAGGGGGCTACACCTTC
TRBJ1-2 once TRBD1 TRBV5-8 CASSQRTGGYGYTF TGTGCCAGCAGTCAAAGGACAGGGGGCTATGGCTACACCTTC
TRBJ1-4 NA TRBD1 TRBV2 CASCEQGVREKLFF TGTGCCAGCTGCGAACAGGGGGTTCGTGAAAAACTGTTTTTT
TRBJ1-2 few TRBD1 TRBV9 CASSSRGQGGSYGYTF TGTGCCAGCAGCTCTCGGGGACAGGGGGGAAGCTATGGCTACACCTTC
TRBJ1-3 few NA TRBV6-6 CASRSRAVGYTIYF TGTGCCAGCAGAAGCAGGGCCGTGGGATACACCATATATTTT
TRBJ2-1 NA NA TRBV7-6 CASSLGLIGRYAEQFF TGTGCCAGCAGCTTAGGATTGATTGGCAGGTATGCTGAGCAGTTCTTC
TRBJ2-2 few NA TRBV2 CASRDTYTGELFF TGTGCCAGCAGGGACACGTACACCGGGGAGCTGTTTTTT
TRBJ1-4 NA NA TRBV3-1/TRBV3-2 CASSQLWDNEKLFF TGTGCCAGCAGCCAACTGTGGGACAACGAAAAACTGTTTTTT
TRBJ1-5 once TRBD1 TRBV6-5 CASSPTGGNQPQHF TGTGCCAGCAGTCCAACAGGGGGCAATCAGCCCCAGCATTTT
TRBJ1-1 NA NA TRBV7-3 CASSQEANTEAFF TGTGCCAGCAGCCAAGAAGCGAACACTGAAGCTTTCTTT
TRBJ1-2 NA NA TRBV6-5 CASSPRAGTMGYTF TGTGCCAGCAGCCCCCGGGCAGGGACTATGGGCTACACCTTC
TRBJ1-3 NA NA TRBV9 CASSVATYSSGNTIYF TGTGCCAGCAGCGTAGCTACTTACAGCTCTGGAAACACCATATATTTT
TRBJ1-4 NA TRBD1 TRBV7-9 CASSQGTGRRDEKLFF TGTGCCAGCAGCCAGGGGACAGGGCGAAGGGATGAAAAACTGTTTTTT
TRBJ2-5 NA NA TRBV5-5 CASSEGGSVQTQYF TGTGCCAGCAGCGAAGGAGGTAGCGTACAGACCCAGTACTTC
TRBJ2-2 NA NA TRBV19 CASKSGRNTGELFF TGTGCCAGTAAGTCCGGGAGAAACACCGGGGAGCTGTTTTTT
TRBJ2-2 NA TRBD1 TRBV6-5 CASRRDRGAGELFF TGTGCCAGCAGAAGGGACAGGGGGGCCGGGGAGCTGTTTTTT
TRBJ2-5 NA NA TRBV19 CASSKRPSQGPMETQYF TGTGCCAGTAGTAAGCGCCCCTCACAGGGCCCCATGGAGACCCAGTACTTC
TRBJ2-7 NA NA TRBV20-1 CSASLSDSYEQYF TGCAGTGCTAGTTTAAGCGACTCCTACGAGCAGTACTTC
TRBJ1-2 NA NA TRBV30 CAWSFFLYGYTF TGTGCCTGGAGTTTTTTCCTCTATGGCTACACCTTC
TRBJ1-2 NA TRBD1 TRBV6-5 CASSSKGALSF TGTGCCAGCAGTTCCAAGGGGGCGCTCTCCTTC